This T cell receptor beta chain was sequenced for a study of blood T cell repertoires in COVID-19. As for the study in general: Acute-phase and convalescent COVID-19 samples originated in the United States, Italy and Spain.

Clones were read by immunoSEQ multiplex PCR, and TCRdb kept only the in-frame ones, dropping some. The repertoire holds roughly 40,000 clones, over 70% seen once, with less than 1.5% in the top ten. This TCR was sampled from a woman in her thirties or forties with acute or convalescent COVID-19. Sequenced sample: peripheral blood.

The CDR3 DNA reads TGTGCCACCAGGAACAGGGGAGATGGCGGGGAGCTGTTTTTT. Translated: CATRNRGDGGELFF. V is TRBV24-1 and J is TRBJ2-2; 7 bases align to TRBD1. Germline CDR1 KGHDR, CDR2 SFDVKD. CDR3 size: 14 residues. The ends lost 7 bases at V and 7 bases at J; junction bases unmatched: 8.